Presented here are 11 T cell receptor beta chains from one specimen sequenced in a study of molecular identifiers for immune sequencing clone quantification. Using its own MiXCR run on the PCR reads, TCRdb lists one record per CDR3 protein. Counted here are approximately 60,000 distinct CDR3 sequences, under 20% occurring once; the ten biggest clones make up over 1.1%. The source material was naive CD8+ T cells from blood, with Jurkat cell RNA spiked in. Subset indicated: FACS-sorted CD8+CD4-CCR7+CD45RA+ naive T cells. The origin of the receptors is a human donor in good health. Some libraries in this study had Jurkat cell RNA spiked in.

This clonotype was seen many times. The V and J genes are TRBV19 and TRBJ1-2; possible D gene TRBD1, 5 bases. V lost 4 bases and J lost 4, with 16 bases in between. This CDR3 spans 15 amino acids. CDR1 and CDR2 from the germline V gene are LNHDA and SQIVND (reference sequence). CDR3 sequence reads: CASSTGDAFLYGYTF. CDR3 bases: TGTGCCAGTAGTACGGGGGACGCCTTCCTCTATGGCTACACCTTC. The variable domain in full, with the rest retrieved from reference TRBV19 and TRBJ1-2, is DGGITQSPKYLFRKEGQNVTLSCEQNLNHDAMYWYRQDPGQGLRLIYYSQIVNDFQKGDIAEGYSVSREKKESFPLTVTSAQKNPTAFYLCASSTGDAFLYGYTFGSGTRLTVV.

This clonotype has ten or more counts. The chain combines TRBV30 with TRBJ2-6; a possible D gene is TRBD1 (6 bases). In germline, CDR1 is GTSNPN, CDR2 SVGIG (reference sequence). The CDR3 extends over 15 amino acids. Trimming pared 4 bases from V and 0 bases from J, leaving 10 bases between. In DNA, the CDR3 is TGTGCCTGGACAGGGGTTAGCTCTGGGGCCAACGTCCTGACTTTC. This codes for CAWTGVSSGANVLTF.

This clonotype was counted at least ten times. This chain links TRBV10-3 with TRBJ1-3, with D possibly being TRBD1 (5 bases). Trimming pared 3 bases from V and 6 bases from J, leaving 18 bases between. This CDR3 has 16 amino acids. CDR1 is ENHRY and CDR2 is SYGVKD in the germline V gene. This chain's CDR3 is CAISEREWGLLNTIYF. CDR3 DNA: TGTGCCATCAGTGAACGGGAATGGGGCCTTTTAAACACCATATATTTT.

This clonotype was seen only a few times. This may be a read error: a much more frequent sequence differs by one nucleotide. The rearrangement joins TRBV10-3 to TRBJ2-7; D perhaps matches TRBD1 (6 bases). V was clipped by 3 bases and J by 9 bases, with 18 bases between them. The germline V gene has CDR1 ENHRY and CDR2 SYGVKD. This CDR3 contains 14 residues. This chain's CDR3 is CAISDGTWGRGQYF. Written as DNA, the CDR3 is TGTGCCATCAGTGATGGGACATGGGGTCGAGGGCAGTACTTC.

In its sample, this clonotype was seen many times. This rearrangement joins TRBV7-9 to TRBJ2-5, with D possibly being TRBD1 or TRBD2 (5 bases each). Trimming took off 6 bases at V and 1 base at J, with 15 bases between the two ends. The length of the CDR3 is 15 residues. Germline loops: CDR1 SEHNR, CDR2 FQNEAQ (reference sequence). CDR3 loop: CASSSPEDTQETQYF. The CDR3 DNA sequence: TGTGCCAGCAGTTCCCCGGAGGACACCCAAGAGACCCAGTACTTC.

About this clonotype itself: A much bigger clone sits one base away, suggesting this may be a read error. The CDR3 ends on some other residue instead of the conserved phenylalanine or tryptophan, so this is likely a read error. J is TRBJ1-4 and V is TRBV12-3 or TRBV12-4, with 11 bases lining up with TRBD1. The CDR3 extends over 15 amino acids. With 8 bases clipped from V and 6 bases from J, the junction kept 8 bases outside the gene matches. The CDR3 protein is CASLGQGENHEKLFS. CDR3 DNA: TGTGCCAGCCTGGGACAGGGGGAGAACCATGAAAAACTGTTTTCT.

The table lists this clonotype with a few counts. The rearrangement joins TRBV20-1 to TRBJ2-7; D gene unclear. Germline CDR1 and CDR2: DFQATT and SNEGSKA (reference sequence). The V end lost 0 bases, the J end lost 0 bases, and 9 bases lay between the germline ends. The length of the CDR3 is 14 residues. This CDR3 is CSARDLAYSYEQYF. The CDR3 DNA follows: TGCAGTGCTAGAGATTTGGCTTACTCCTACGAGCAGTACTTC.

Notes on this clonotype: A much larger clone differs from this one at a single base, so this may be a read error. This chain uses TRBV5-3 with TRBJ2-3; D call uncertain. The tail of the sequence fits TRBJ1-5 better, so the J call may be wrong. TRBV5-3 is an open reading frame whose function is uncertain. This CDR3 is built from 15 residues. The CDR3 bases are TGTGCCAGCAGCTTGGGCCTAGCGGGAGTCGATACGCAGCATTTT. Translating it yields CASSLGLAGVDTQHF.

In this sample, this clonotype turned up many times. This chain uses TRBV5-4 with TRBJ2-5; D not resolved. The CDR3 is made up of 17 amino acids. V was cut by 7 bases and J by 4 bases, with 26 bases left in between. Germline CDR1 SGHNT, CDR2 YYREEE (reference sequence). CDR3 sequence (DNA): TGTGCCAGCGGTATTCGGAACACCACCTCCTGGGTAGAGACCCAGTACTTC. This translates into CASGIRNTTSWVETQYF.

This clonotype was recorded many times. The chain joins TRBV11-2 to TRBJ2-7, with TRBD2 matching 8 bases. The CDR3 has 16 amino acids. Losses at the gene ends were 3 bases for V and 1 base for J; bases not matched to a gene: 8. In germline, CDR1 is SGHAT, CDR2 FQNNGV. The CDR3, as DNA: TGTGCCAGCAGCTTCGTCGGTAGCGGGACTTCCTACGAGCAGTACTTC. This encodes CASSFVGSGTSYEQYF.

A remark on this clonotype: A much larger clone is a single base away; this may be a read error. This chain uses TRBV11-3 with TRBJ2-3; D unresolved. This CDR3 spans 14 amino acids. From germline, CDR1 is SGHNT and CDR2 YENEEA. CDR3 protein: CASSLDFSEDTQSF. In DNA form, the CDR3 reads TGTGCCAGCAGCTTAGATTTTTCCGAGGATACGCAGTCTTTT. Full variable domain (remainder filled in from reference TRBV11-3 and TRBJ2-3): EAGVVQSPRYKIIEKKQPVAFWCNPISGHNTLYWYLQNLGQGPELLIRYENEEAVDDSQLPKDRFSAERLKGVDSTLKIQPAELGDSAVYLCASSLDFSEDTQSFGPGTRLTVL.